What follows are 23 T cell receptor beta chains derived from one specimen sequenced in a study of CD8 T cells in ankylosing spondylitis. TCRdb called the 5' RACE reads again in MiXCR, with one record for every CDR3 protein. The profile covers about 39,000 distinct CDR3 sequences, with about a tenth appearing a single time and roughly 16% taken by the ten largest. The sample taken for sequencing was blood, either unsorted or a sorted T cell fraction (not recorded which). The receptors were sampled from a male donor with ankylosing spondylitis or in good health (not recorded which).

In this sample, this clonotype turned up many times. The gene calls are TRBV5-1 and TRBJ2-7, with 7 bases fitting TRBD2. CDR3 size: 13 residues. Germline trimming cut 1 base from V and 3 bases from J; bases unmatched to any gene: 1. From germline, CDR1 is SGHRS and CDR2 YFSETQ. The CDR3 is CASSLPGGYEQYF. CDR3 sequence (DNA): TGCGCCAGCAGCTTGCCGGGGGGCTACGAGCAGTACTTC.

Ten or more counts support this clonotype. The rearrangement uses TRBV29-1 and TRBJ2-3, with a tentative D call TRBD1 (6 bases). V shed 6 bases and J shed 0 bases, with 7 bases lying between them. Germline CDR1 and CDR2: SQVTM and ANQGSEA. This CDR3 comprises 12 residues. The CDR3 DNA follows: TGCAGCGTAGGACAGAGCACAGATACGCAGTATTTT. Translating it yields CSVGQSTDTQYF.

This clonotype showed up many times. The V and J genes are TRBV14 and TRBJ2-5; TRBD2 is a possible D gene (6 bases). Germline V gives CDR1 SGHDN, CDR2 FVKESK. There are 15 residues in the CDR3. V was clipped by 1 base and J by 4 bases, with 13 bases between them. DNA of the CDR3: TGTGCCAGCAGCCAAGTCCGCCGGGGAGGAGAGACCCAGTACTTC. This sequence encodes CASSQVRRGGETQYF.

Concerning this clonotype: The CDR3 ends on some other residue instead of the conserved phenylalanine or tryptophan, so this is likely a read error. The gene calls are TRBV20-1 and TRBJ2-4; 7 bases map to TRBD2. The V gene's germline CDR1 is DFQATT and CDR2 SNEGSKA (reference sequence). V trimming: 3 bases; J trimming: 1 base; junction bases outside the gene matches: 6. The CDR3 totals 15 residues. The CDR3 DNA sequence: TGCAGTGCTAGTATGGGGGGGAAGGCCAAAAACATTCAGTACTTG. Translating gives CSASMGGKAKNIQYL.

The CDR3 loop reads CSASRQDNGYTF. Here the CDR3 DNA reads TGCAGTGCTAGTCGACAGGACAATGGCTACACCTTC. The chain combines TRBV20-1 with TRBJ1-2, with a possible D match to TRBD1 (6 bases). The CDR3 is 12 residues long. V was trimmed by 3 bases and J by 6 bases, leaving 11 bases between them. The V gene's germline CDR1 is DFQATT and CDR2 SNEGSKA (reference sequence).

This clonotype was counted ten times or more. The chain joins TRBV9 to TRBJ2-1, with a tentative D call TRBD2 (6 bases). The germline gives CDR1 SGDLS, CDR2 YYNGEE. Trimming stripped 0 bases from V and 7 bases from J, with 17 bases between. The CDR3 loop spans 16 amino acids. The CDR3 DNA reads TGTGCCAGCAGCGTAGGGTCCACGGGAGTGCTGAATGAGCAGTTCTTC. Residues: CASSVGSTGVLNEQFF.

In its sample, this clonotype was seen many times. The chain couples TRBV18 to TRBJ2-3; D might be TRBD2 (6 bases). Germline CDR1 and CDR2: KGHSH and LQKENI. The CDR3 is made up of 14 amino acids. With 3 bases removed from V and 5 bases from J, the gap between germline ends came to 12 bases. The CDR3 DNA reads TGTGCCAGCTCACCTCTGGGAGGTGGAGATACGCAGTATTTT. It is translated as CASSPLGGGDTQYF.

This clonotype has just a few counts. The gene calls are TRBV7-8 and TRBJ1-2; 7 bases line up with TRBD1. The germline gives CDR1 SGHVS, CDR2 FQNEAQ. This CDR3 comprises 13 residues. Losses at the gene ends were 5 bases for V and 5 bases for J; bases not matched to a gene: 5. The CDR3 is CASSVVQGYGYTF. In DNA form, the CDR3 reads TGTGCCAGCAGCGTCGTACAGGGGTATGGCTACACCTTC.

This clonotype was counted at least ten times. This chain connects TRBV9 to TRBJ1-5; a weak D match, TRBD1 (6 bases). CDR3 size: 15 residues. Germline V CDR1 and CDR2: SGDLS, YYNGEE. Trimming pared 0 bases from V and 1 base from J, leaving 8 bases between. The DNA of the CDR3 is TGTGCCAGCAGCGTAGGGACAGCAAGCAATCAGCCCCAGCATTTT. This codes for CASSVGTASNQPQHF.

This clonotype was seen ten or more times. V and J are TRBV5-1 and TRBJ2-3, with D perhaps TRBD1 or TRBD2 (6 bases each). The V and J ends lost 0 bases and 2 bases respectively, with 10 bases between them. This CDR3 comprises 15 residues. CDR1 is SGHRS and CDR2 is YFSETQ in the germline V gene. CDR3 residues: CASSLAGGSTDTQYF. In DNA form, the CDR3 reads TGCGCCAGCAGCTTGGCCGGGGGCTCCACAGATACGCAGTATTTT.

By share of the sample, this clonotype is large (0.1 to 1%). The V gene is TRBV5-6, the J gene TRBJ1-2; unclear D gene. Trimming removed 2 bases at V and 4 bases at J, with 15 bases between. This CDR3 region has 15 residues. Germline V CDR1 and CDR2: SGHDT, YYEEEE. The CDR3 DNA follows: TGTGCCAGCAGCTTCGGCACCTTCGGAGCCTATGGCTACACCTTC. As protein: CASSFGTFGAYGYTF.

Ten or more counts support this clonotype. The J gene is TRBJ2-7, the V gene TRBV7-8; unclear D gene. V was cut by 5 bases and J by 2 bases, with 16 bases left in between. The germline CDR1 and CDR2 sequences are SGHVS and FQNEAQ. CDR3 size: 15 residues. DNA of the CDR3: TGTGCCAGCAGCCCTACCTCCGACGGAACCTACGAGCAGTACTTC. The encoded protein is CASSPTSDGTYEQYF.

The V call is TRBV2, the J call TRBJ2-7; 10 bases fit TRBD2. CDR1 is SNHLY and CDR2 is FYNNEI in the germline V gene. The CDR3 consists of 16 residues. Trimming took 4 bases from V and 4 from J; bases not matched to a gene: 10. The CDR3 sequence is CASSVILPSGSYEQYF. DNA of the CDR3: TGTGCCAGCAGTGTAATTCTCCCTAGCGGGAGTTACGAGCAGTACTTC. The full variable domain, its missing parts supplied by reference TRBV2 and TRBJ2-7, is EPEVTQTPSHQVTQMGQEVILRCVPISNHLYFYWYRQILGQKVEFLVSFYNNEISEKSEIFDDQFSVERPDGSNFTLKIRSTKLEDSAMYFCASSVILPSGSYEQYFGPGTRLTVT.

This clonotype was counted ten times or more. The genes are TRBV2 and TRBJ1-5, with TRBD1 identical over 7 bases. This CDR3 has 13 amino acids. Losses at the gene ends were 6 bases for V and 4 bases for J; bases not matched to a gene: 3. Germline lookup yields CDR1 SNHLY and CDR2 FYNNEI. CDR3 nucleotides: TGTGCCAGCAGGGGGACAGCGAATCAGCCCCAGCATTTT. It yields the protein CASRGTANQPQHF.

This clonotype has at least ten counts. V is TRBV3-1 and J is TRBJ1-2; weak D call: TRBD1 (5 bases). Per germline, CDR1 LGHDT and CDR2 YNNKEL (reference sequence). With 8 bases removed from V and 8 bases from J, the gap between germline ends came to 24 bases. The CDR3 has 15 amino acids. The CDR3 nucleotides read TGTGCCAGCGGATACTCGGGGCCCGCGGCGAGGGGCTACACCTTC. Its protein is CASGYSGPAARGYTF.

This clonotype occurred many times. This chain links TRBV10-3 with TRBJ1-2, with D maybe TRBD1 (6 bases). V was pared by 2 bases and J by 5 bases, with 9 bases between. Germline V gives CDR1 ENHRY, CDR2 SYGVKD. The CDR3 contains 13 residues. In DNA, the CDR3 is TGTGCCATCAGTGAGACAGGGAGATATGGCTACACCTTC. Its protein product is CAISETGRYGYTF.

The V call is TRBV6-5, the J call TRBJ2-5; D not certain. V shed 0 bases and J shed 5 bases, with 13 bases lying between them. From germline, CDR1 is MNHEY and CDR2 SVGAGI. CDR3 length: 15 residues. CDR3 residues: CASSYSKTGVETQYF. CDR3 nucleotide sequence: TGTGCCAGCAGTTACTCGAAGACTGGGGTGGAGACCCAGTACTTC.

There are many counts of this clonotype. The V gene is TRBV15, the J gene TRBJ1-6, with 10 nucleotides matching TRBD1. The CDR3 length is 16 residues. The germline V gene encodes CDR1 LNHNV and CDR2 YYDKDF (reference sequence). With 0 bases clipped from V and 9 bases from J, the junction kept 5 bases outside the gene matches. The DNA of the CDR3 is TGTGCCACCAGCAGAGATGGACAGGGGGTAGGTTCACCCCTCCACTTT. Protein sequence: CATSRDGQGVGSPLHF.

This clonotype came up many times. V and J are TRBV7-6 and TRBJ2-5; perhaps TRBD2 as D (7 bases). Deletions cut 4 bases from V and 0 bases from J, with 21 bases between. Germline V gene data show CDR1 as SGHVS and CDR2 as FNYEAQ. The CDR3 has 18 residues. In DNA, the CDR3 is TGTGCCAGCAGCTCAAGGGGGGGGGCAAGCCTATACCAAGAGACCCAGTACTTC. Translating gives CASSSRGGASLYQETQYF. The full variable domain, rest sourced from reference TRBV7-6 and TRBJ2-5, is GAGVSQSPRYKVTKRGQDVALRCDPISGHVSLYWYRQALGQGPEFLTYFNYEAQQDKSGLPNDRFSAERPEGSISTLTIQRTEQRDSAMYRCASSSRGGASLYQETQYFGPGTRLLVL.

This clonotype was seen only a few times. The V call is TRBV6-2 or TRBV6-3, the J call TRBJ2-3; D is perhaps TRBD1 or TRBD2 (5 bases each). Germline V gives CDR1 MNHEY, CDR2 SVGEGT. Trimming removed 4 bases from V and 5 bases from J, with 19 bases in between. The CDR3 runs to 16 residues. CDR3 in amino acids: CASSSPRDLAGDTQYF. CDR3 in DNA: TGTGCCAGCAGTTCCCCCCGGGACCTCGCAGGAGATACGCAGTATTTT.

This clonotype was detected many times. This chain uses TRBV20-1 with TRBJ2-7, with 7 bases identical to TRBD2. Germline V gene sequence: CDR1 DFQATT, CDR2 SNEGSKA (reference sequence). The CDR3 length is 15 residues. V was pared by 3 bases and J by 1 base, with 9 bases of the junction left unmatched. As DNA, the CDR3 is TGCAGTGCTAGGGACCGACTAGCTGTTTCCTACGAGCAGTACTTC. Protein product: CSARDRLAVSYEQYF.

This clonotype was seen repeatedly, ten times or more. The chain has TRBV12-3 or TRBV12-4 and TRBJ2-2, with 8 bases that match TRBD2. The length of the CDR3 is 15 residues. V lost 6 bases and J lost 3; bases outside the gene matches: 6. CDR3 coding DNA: TGTGCCAGCAGGATAGCGGGACTCTACACCGGGGAGCTGTTTTTT. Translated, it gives CASRIAGLYTGELFF.

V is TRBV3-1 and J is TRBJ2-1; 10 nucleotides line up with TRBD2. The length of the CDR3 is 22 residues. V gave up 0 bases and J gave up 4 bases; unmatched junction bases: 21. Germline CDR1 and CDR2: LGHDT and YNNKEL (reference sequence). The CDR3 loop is CASSQEKPLTSGSRSWYNEQFF. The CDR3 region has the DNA TGTGCCAGCAGCCAAGAAAAGCCGCTGACTAGCGGGTCTAGATCCTGGTACAATGAGCAGTTCTTC.